One and the same sample provided the 29 T cell receptor beta chains below, sequenced in a study of neurological immune-mediated disorders. The sample's time point: technical triplicate 3. TCRdb itself ran the 5' RACE reads through MiXCR, one entry per CDR3 protein. The sample has 45,000 or so distinct CDR3 sequences, approximately 21% seen once. The source material was PBMCs. Every receptor here comes from a man aged 55 to 70 with HTLV-1-associated myelopathy (HAM/TSP).

This clonotype was seen repeatedly, ten times or more. The chain recombines TRBV6-2 or TRBV6-3 with TRBJ2-2; D ambiguous. With 6 bases removed from V and 4 bases from J, the gap between germline ends came to 18 bases. The CDR3 is 16 residues long. Germline CDR1 reads MNHEY; CDR2 reads SVGEGT. The CDR3 here is CASSRRVPTFTGELFF. The CDR3 region has the DNA TGTGCCAGCAGCCGACGGGTCCCCACGTTCACCGGGGAGCTGTTTTTT.

This clonotype came up a few times. V is TRBV5-1 and J is TRBJ2-5, with 8 bases fitting TRBD1. The CDR3 runs 15 residues. V lost 0 bases to trimming and J lost 1 base; unmatched junction nucleotides: 2. Germline V lookup: CDR1 SGHRS, CDR2 YFSETQ. CDR3 coding DNA: TGCGCCAGCAGCTTGGTAGGACAGGGCCAAGAGACCCAGTACTTC. It encodes CASSLVGQGQETQYF.

This clonotype was counted between two and nine times. The chain employs TRBV28 and TRBJ2-7; TRBD1 might be the D (6 bases). The CDR3 is 12 residues long. Trimming stripped 5 bases from V and 9 bases from J, with 14 bases between. The germline V gene has CDR1 MDHEN and CDR2 SYDVKM. The CDR3 here is CASSAGVPGQYF. The DNA of the CDR3 is TGTGCCAGCAGTGCAGGGGTCCCCGGGCAGTACTTC.

This clonotype was detected many times. The V call is TRBV5-5, the J call TRBJ1-5, with D unclear. This CDR3 is built from 15 residues. Trimming took 0 bases from V and 4 from J, leaving 11 bases between them. Per the germline V gene, CDR1 is SGHKS and CDR2 is YYEKEE (reference sequence). The CDR3 region is CASSLVAGTNQPQHF. DNA of the CDR3: TGTGCCAGCAGCTTGGTGGCAGGCACTAATCAGCCCCAGCATTTT.

This clonotype was detected many times. The chain links TRBV11-2 to TRBJ2-1; 10 positions match TRBD2. CDR3 length: 14 residues. Germline CDR1 and CDR2: SGHAT and FQNNGV. V shed 1 base and J 6 bases; nucleotides not matched to a gene: 0. DNA for the CDR3: TGTGCCAGCAGCTTAGTAGCGGGAGGCAATGAGCAGTTCTTC. Encoded protein: CASSLVAGGNEQFF.

This clonotype came up many times. This chain uses TRBV5-1 with TRBJ2-7, with TRBD1 identical over 8 bases. Germline V gene data show CDR1 as SGHRS and CDR2 as YFSETQ. After removal of 0 bases from V and 1 base from J, the junction contained 3 bases not matched to a gene. The CDR3 totals 15 residues. In DNA form, the CDR3 reads TGCGCCAGCAGCTTGGCGCAGGGGGCTTCCTACGAGCAGTACTTC. Protein sequence: CASSLAQGASYEQYF.

This clonotype was seen at least ten times. The V and J genes are TRBV5-5 and TRBJ2-2; 7 nucleotides align to TRBD2. Germline CDR1 and CDR2: SGHKS and YYEKEE (reference sequence). CDR3 length: 16 residues. V lost 4 bases, J lost 4 bases, and 10 bases stayed unmatched. The CDR3 coding sequence is TGTGCCAGCAGCACCCTGGGAGGGTTCGGCACCGGGGAGCTGTTTTTT. Its translation is CASSTLGGFGTGELFF.

The chain combines TRBV9 with TRBJ2-2, with 12 positions matching TRBD2. The trim removed 4 bases at V and 0 bases at J, leaving 7 bases unmatched. Per the germline V gene, CDR1 is SGDLS and CDR2 is YYNGEE. The CDR3 has 18 residues. CDR3 nucleotide sequence: TGTGCCAGCAGCAAAGGGACTAGCGGGCATGCGAACACCGGGGAGCTGTTTTTT. Translation: CASSKGTSGHANTGELFF.

There are many counts of this clonotype. The gene calls are TRBV2 and TRBJ1-5; D is uncertain. Germline V lookup: CDR1 SNHLY, CDR2 FYNNEI. The CDR3 extends over 12 amino acids. V was trimmed by 11 bases and J by 2 bases, leaving 10 bases between them. This CDR3 reads CAYGRGNQPQHF. The CDR3 bases are TGTGCCTACGGGCGGGGCAATCAGCCCCAGCATTTT.

V usage is TRBV20-1 and J usage is TRBJ2-3; no definite D call. This CDR3 has 14 residues. Germline V gene data show CDR1 as DFQATT and CDR2 as SNEGSKA (reference sequence). Trimming took off 3 bases at V and 0 bases at J, with 10 bases between the two ends. This CDR3 reads CSASRQVSTDTQYF. The CDR3 DNA follows: TGCAGTGCTAGTCGGCAGGTTAGCACAGATACGCAGTATTTT.

The chain joins TRBV28 to TRBJ1-1; D gene unclear. CDR3 length equals 14 residues. Trimming shortened V by 2 bases and J by 2 bases, and 9 bases separated the two germline ends. The germline V gene encodes CDR1 MDHEN and CDR2 SYDVKM. CDR3 residues: CASSLVVRNTEAFF. The CDR3 DNA sequence: TGTGCCAGCAGTTTAGTTGTACGTAACACTGAAGCTTTCTTT.

This clonotype was counted ten times or more. CDR3 nucleotide sequence: TGCGCCAGCAGCCCGCCGACACCACGGGACAATGAGCAGTTCTTC. Its protein is CASSPPTPRDNEQFF. The rearrangement links TRBV5-1 to TRBJ2-1; D remains ambiguous. Germline CDR1 SGHRS, CDR2 YFSETQ. The CDR3 covers 15 residues. Between the trimmed V and J ends, which lost 4 bases and 5 bases, there was a span of 16 bases.

This clonotype has a count of ten or more. V gene TRBV5-1 combines with J gene TRBJ2-2; 7 nucleotides agree with TRBD1. The CDR3 covers 16 residues. After removal of 3 bases from V and 1 base from J, the junction contained 6 bases not matched to a gene. Germline V lookup: CDR1 SGHRS, CDR2 YFSETQ. Written as DNA, the CDR3 is TGCGCCAGCAGCTGGGGGACAGCCCAGAACACCGGGGAGCTGTTTTTT. This encodes CASSWGTAQNTGELFF.

This clonotype occurred many times. The chain combines TRBV2 with TRBJ2-2, with D unclear. In germline, CDR1 is SNHLY, CDR2 FYNNEI. With 1 base removed from V and 6 bases from J, the gap between germline ends came to 24 bases. This CDR3 comprises 19 residues. CDR3 nucleotide sequence: TGTGCCAGCAGTGAAGTTTTCTCCTCGTTTTGGCTAGGTTCCGGGGAGCTGTTTTTT. Amino acid sequence: CASSEVFSSFWLGSGELFF.

This clonotype was detected only once. The junction departs from germline at one end; a sequencing error may be responsible. The J gene is TRBJ2-7, the V gene TRBV20-1, with TRBD2 as a possible D gene (6 bases). Germline-derived CDR1 and CDR2 are DFQATT and SNEGSKA (reference sequence). There are 12 residues in the CDR3. The CDR3 bases are TGCAGTACTAGCCATGACCTAAAAAAGCAGTACTTC. It encodes CSTSHDLKKQYF.

This clonotype was counted ten times or more. V usage is TRBV5-1 and J usage is TRBJ2-1; 7 bases line up with TRBD2. Trimming removed 3 bases from V and 7 bases from J; junction bases left unmatched: 7. This CDR3 region has 14 residues. Germline values: CDR1 SGHRS, CDR2 YFSETQ. The CDR3 bases are TGCGCCAGCAGCTGGGAGGGTAGTAGAAATGAGCAGTTCTTC. Translated, it gives CASSWEGSRNEQFF.

This clonotype appeared many times. DNA of the CDR3: TGTGCCAGCAGCCTTTTCCCGTCGGGGGCGGGACGGAATTCACCCCTCCACTTT. It codes for CASSLFPSGAGRNSPLHF. The chain links TRBV7-2 to TRBJ1-6; possible D gene TRBD1, 6 bases. Germline V gene lookup returns CDR1 SGHTA and CDR2 FQGNSA. V lost 5 bases and J lost 7, with 24 bases in between. The CDR3 extends over 18 amino acids.

Notes on this clonotype: This likely comes from a read error, as the CDR3 has no conserved phenylalanine or tryptophan at its end. CDR3 in amino acids: CASSLSARGEETQYS. Here the CDR3 DNA reads TGCGCCAGCAGCTTGTCAGCGCGTGGGGAAGAGACCCAGTACTCC. The chain carries TRBV5-1 and TRBJ2-5; no clear D gene. Germline CDR1 reads SGHRS; CDR2 reads YFSETQ. Trimming removed 1 base from V and 3 bases from J, with 13 bases in between. The CDR3 extends over 15 amino acids.

This clonotype has a count of ten or more. The chain has TRBV29-1 and TRBJ1-1; D perhaps matches TRBD1 (5 bases). V lost 4 bases, J lost 1 base, and 16 bases lay in between. The CDR3 loop spans 15 amino acids. Germline V gene lookup returns CDR1 SQVTM and CDR2 ANQGSEA. CDR3 DNA: TGCAGCGTTGTACCCTTCTGGGGGGGGAACACTGAAGCTTTCTTT. This encodes CSVVPFWGGNTEAFF.

Within the sample, this clonotype is medium-sized (0.01 to 0.1%). As DNA, the CDR3 is TGTGCCAGCAGCCCCGGGACAGGGGGCGAAGAGACCCAGTACTTC. It codes for CASSPGTGGEETQYF. This chain connects TRBV11-2 to TRBJ2-5; TRBD1 aligns across 12 bases. This CDR3 is 15 amino acids long. CDR1 is SGHAT, CDR2 FQNNGV, per germline. Trimming removed 5 bases from V and 3 bases from J; junction bases left unmatched: 4.

This clonotype was seen many times. The V gene is TRBV6-1, the J gene TRBJ2-3; the match to TRBD2 covers 11 bases. V lost 1 base, J lost 3 bases, and 9 bases stayed unmatched. The CDR3 runs 18 residues. The germline V gene has CDR1 MNHNS and CDR2 SASEGT. For the CDR3, the DNA is TGTGCCAGCAGTGAAGTTTGGGCTAGCGGGAGGATAACAGATACGCAGTATTTT. Translating it yields CASSEVWASGRITDTQYF.

This clonotype was counted ten times or more. This chain connects TRBV20-1 to TRBJ1-4; TRBD1 matches at 7 bases. Germline CDR1 and CDR2: DFQATT and SNEGSKA (reference sequence). V shed 4 bases and J 3 bases; nucleotides not matched to a gene: 5. CDR3 size: 14 residues. The CDR3 is CSAKGDRSNEKLFF. For the CDR3, the DNA is TGCAGTGCTAAGGGGGACAGATCTAATGAAAAACTGTTTTTT.

This clonotype appeared many times. The rearrangement joins TRBV5-1 to TRBJ2-2; perhaps D is TRBD1 or TRBD2 (5 bases each). Per germline, CDR1 SGHRS and CDR2 YFSETQ. The CDR3 covers 16 residues. The germline V and J ends were trimmed by 5 bases and 5 bases, with 19 bases remaining between them. The CDR3 is CASSWSRDPGTGELFF. The CDR3, as DNA: TGCGCCAGCAGTTGGAGCCGGGACCCCGGGACCGGGGAGCTGTTTTTT.

There are many counts of this clonotype. The chain couples TRBV4-1 to TRBJ1-2; D possibly corresponds to TRBD1 (5 bases). CDR3 length: 16 amino acids. Germline lookup yields CDR1 MGHRA and CDR2 YSYEKL. The V end lost 2 bases, the J end lost 4 bases, and 17 bases lay between the germline ends. The CDR3 bases are TGCGCCAGCAGCCAATCCGGGACCGCGATTTTCTATGGCTACACCTTC. This codes for CASSQSGTAIFYGYTF.

This clonotype was found many times. The V and J genes are TRBV12-3 or TRBV12-4 and TRBJ2-3; D gene ambiguous. The CDR3 has 14 amino acids. Trimming cost V 3 bases and J 1 base, with 8 bases left between them. CDR3 sequence reads: CASSFLAGTDTQYF. CDR3 nucleotides: TGTGCCAGCAGTTTTTTGGCGGGCACAGATACGCAGTATTTT.

This clonotype came up many times. V usage is TRBV28 and J usage is TRBJ2-7, with D perhaps given as TRBD1 or TRBD2 (7 bases each). The germline V and J ends were trimmed by 6 bases and 4 bases, with 19 bases remaining between them. Germline loops: CDR1 MDHEN, CDR2 SYDVKM. There are 15 residues in the CDR3. As DNA, the CDR3 is TGTGCCAGCAGAACGCCCGACAGGGAGGGTTACGAGCAGTACTTC. Translating it yields CASRTPDREGYEQYF.

This clonotype has ten or more counts. CDR3 nucleotides: TGTGCCAGCAGCCCTCAACTCACACAGGGAACCTACGAGCAGTACTTC. It codes for CASSPQLTQGTYEQYF. The chain employs TRBV28 and TRBJ2-7, with a weak D call TRBD1 (6 bases). The CDR3 runs to 16 residues. The germline gives CDR1 MDHEN, CDR2 SYDVKM. The germline V and J ends were trimmed by 6 bases and 2 bases, with 20 bases remaining between them.

This clonotype has a count of ten or more. The V call is TRBV4-1, the J call TRBJ2-3; maybe TRBD1 (6 bases). CDR3 length: 14 amino acids. Germline V CDR1 and CDR2: MGHRA, YSYEKL. V was pared by 0 bases and J by 4 bases, with 8 bases between. The CDR3 nucleotides read TGCGCCAGCAGCCAAGAAGGGGGTTCAGATACGCAGTATTTT. Protein: CASSQEGGSDTQYF.

This clonotype was observed many times. The rearrangement links TRBV5-1 to TRBJ2-5, with 8 bases matching TRBD2. The CDR3 covers 14 residues. Looked up from germline, CDR1 is SGHRS and CDR2 is YFSETQ. The ends lost 2 bases at V and 1 base at J; junction bases unmatched: 1. The CDR3, as DNA: TGCGCCAGCAGCTTAGCGGGAGCCCAAGAGACCCAGTACTTC. Translation gives CASSLAGAQETQYF.